The TCR beta chain described here comes from a study of blood T cell repertoires in COVID-19. Sequencing used immunoSEQ multiplex PCR; TCRdb keeps in-frame clones, though not all of them. The sample has approximately 190,000 clones, about four fifths seen once. Germline V CDR1 and CDR2: MNHEY, SMNVEV (reference sequence). The length of the CDR3 is 17 residues. V shed 5 bases, J shed 5 bases, and the junction held 9 bases outside the gene matches. V is TRBV27 and J is TRBJ2-1, with 13 positions matching TRBD2. This clonotype originated in a man in his 60s with acute or convalescent COVID-19. Sequencing was done on a sample of peripheral blood. The CDR3 coding sequence is TGTGCCAGCAGTCCCCTACTAGCGGGAGGGCCGGACAATGAGCAGTTCTTC. Its protein product is CASSPLLAGGPDNEQFF.